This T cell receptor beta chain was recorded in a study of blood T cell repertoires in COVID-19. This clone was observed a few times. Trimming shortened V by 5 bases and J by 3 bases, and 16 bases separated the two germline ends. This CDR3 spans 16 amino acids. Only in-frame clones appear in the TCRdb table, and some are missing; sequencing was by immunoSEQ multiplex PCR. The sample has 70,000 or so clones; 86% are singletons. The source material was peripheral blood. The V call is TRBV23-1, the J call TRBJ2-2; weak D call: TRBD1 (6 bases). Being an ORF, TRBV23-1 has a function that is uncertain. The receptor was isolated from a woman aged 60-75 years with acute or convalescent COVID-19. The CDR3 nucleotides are TGCGCCAGCAGTAGATCCCCGACAGGTTACACCGGGGAGCTGTTTTTT. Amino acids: CASSRSPTGYTGELFF.